Below, 9 T cell receptor beta chains from the same sample are listed, as sequenced in a study of CD8+CD57+ T cells in acquired aplastic anemia. TCR beta VDJ combinations and CDR3 sequences were profiled from genomic DNA. TCRdb used MiXCR to reprocess the reads, holding one entry per CDR3 protein. The data contain about 210,000 distinct CDR3 sequences, about 59% of them singletons. Sequenced input: sorted CD4+, CD8+, or CD8+CD57+ T cells (not recorded which) from PBMCs. These receptors originate from a human donor in good health.

Comment on this clonotype: The CDR3 does not close with the conserved phenylalanine or tryptophan, likely indicating a read error. The DNA is omitted, as the CDR3 cannot be located on it reliably, and the CDR3 follows TCRdb's listing. This sequence joins TRBV6-4 and TRBJ2-1; TRBD2 is the table's D call, not checked against the DNA. Inclusive of both ends, the CDR3 amounts to 12 amino acids. Germline V gene lookup returns CDR1 MRHNA and CDR2 SNTAGT. This CDR3 reads CASNRWGRLASY.

As to this clonotype: An end of the junction differs from the germline gene, which may be a read error. V gene TRBV7-3 combines with J gene TRBJ1-2; D is unclear. This CDR3 spans 13 amino acids. Germline CDR1 SGHTA, CDR2 FQGTGA. This chain's CDR3 is CASSLDPSYGYTF. The CDR3 DNA reads TGCGCCAGCAGCTTGGATCCCAGCTATGGCTACACCTTC. The complete variable domain, with remaining parts taken from reference TRBV7-3 and TRBJ1-2, reads GAGVSQTPSNKVTEKGKYVELRCDPISGHTALYWYRQSLGQGPEFLIYFQGTGAADDSGLPNDRFFAVRPEGSVSTLKIQRTERGDSAVYLCASSLDPSYGYTFGSGTRLTVV.

The chain carries TRBV10-3 and TRBJ2-2; D is ambiguous. Trimming stripped 4 bases from V and 5 bases from J, with 8 bases between. In germline, CDR1 is ENHRY, CDR2 SYGVKD. CDR3 length: 13 amino acids. CDR3 coding DNA: TGTGCCATCAGTGCTGTCGGTACCGGGGAGCTGTTTTTT. Encoded protein: CAISAVGTGELFF.

Details on this clonotype: An end of the junction differs from the germline gene, which may be a read error. The J gene is TRBJ1-1, the V gene TRBV20-1; a weak D match, TRBD1 (6 bases). This CDR3 has 13 amino acids. Per germline, CDR1 DFQATT and CDR2 SNEGSKA (reference sequence). The CDR3, as DNA: TGCAGTGCTACATTTTTGGGGGCGACTGAAGCTCTCTTT. As protein: CSATFLGATEALF.

This clonotype has a count of ten or more. The J gene is TRBJ2-3, the V gene TRBV7-6, with D unresolved. The ends were cut back, 5 bases at V and 0 bases at J, with 18 bases in the middle. The germline V gene encodes CDR1 SGHVS and CDR2 FNYEAQ. CDR3 length: 17 amino acids. The chain's CDR3 is CASSPGRAGASTDTQYF. DNA of the CDR3: TGTGCCAGCAGCCCCGGCCGAGCAGGCGCTAGCACAGATACGCAGTATTTT.

The J gene is TRBJ1-1, the V gene TRBV20-1; possibly TRBD1 for D (5 bases). This CDR3 region has 13 residues. The germline V gene encodes CDR1 DFQATT and CDR2 SNEGSKA (reference sequence). Deletions cut 5 bases from V and 0 bases from J, with 10 bases between. DNA for the CDR3: TGCAGTGCTCGGGGAGGGGTGAACACTGAAGCTTTCTTT. Translating gives CSARGGVNTEAFF.

The gene calls are TRBV20-1 and TRBJ2-1; the D gene could be TRBD1 or TRBD2 (5 bases each). Trimming cost V 8 bases and J 10 bases, with 15 bases left between them. Germline V gives CDR1 DFQATT, CDR2 SNEGSKA (reference sequence). There are 11 residues in the CDR3. The CDR3 nucleotides read TGCAGTACCGGAGAGGGGCTGGAGCAGTTCTTC. This translates into CSTGEGLEQFF.

V and J are TRBV2 and TRBJ1-5; 9 bases are a match to TRBD1. V dropped 5 bases and J dropped 3; count of bases not matched to a gene: 2. The V gene's germline CDR1 is SNHLY and CDR2 FYNNEI. The CDR3 is 14 amino acids. The chain's CDR3 is CASSRQGDNQPQHF. The CDR3 region has the DNA TGTGCCAGCAGTAGACAGGGGGACAATCAGCCCCAGCATTTT.

The sample holds one count of this clonotype. This sequence joins TRBV5-1 and TRBJ1-2, with 10 bases that match TRBD1. This CDR3 spans 16 amino acids. After removal of 4 bases from V and 3 bases from J, the junction contained 9 bases not matched to a gene. Per germline, CDR1 SGHRS and CDR2 YFSETQ. The CDR3 protein is CASSPVTGGKDYGYTF. The CDR3 DNA follows: TGCGCCAGCAGCCCGGTGACAGGGGGCAAGGACTATGGCTACACCTTC.